These 8 T cell receptor beta chains were all obtained from the same sample, sequenced in a study of OX40 agonist ivuxolimab in advanced cancers. TCRdb keeps only in-frame clones here, not all; method: immunoSEQ multiplex PCR. The data hold fewer than 60,000 clones, with roughly four fifths observed a single time. Material: CD4+ or CD8+ T cells sorted from blood, obtained in a trial of the OX40 agonist ivuxolimab. The receptors here all came from an adult with an advanced solid tumor such as melanoma, head and neck, liver or kidney cancer.

The chain recombines TRBV18 with TRBJ1-1; D gene uncertain. CDR1 and CDR2 (germline): KGHSH, LQKENI. The CDR3 runs to 12 residues. The V gene lost 3 bases and the J gene lost 1 base, with 3 bases spanning the gap. CDR3 amino acids: CASSPQNTEAFF. The CDR3 DNA reads as TGTGCCAGCTCACCCCAGAACACTGAAGCTTTCTTT.

The V call is TRBV5-1, the J call TRBJ2-1; 10 bases match TRBD2. In germline, CDR1 is SGHRS, CDR2 YFSETQ. With 4 bases clipped from V and 4 bases from J, the junction kept 11 bases outside the gene matches. This CDR3 has 17 residues. The CDR3 coding sequence is TGCGCCAGCAGCCCCACCTTTACTAGCGGGGTTTACAATGAGCAGTTCTTC. It translates to CASSPTFTSGVYNEQFF.

The chain links TRBV11-2 to TRBJ1-1; the D gene is possibly TRBD1 (6 bases). CDR3 length equals 15 residues. Trimming left V 2 bases short and J 4 bases short, with 14 bases between. Germline CDR1 and CDR2: SGHAT and FQNNGV. The CDR3 region is CASSLLSGVSTEAFF. DNA of the CDR3: TGTGCCAGCAGCTTACTATCAGGGGTGAGCACTGAAGCTTTCTTT.

The chain joins TRBV19 to TRBJ1-1, with D perhaps TRBD1 (5 bases). This CDR3 has 14 amino acids. V dropped 5 bases and J dropped 5 bases, with 15 bases sitting between them. Germline loops: CDR1 LNHDA, CDR2 SQIVND (reference sequence). As DNA, the CDR3 is TGTGCCAGTAGTCCCCTGGTTCGGGGGACTGAAGCTTTCTTT. Its protein is CASSPLVRGTEAFF.

This clone was seen a handful of times. This chain joins TRBV6-1 and TRBJ2-7; D not certain. Looked up from germline, CDR1 is MNHNS and CDR2 is SASEGT. With 2 bases removed from V and 2 bases from J, the gap between germline ends came to 10 bases. The CDR3 is 14 amino acids. CDR3 in DNA: TGTGCCAGCAGTGAAAGGAGACCTCCCTACGAGCAGTACTTC. This translates into CASSERRPPYEQYF.

A word on this clone: At one of its ends the junction is not consistent with the germline gene, which may arise from a read error. The genes are TRBV10-3 and TRBJ2-7; tentative D call: TRBD1 (5 bases). This CDR3 contains 12 residues. Germline CDR1 ENHRY, CDR2 SYGVKD. CDR3: CAIRDMSSEQYF. CDR3 bases: TGTGCCATCAGGGACATGTCCTCCGAGCAGTACTTC.

The rearrangement joins TRBV6-1 to TRBJ2-5, with TRBD2 matching over 12 bases. Germline V gives CDR1 MNHNS, CDR2 SASEGT. The length of the CDR3 is 15 residues. V gave up 6 bases and J gave up 5 bases; unmatched junction bases: 7. CDR3 sequence reads: CASSWTSGVPETQYF. CDR3 DNA: TGTGCCAGCAGCTGGACTAGCGGGGTACCCGAGACCCAGTACTTC.

The chain employs TRBV7-8 and TRBJ2-7; no definite D call. This CDR3 region has 14 residues. Germline V gene lookup returns CDR1 SGHVS and CDR2 FQNEAQ. V shed 5 bases and J shed 0 bases, with 11 bases lying between them. The CDR3 region has the DNA TGTGCCAGCAGCCCGTCGGAACTCTCCTACGAGCAGTACTTC. Residues: CASSPSELSYEQYF.